These 21 T cell receptor beta chains originate from one sample sequenced in a study of cytomegalovirus exposure and HLA in healthy donors. The PCR contained 60 Vbeta and 13 Jbeta primers. TCRdb keeps only in-frame clones here, not all; method: immunoSEQ multiplex PCR. The sample consists of some 32,000 clones, more than 75% of them appearing once. The sequenced sample consisted of PBMCs. The receptor set was obtained from a boy aged 5-17 years in good health and CMV-seronegative.

The chain combines TRBV29-1 with TRBJ2-3, with TRBD2 matching over 14 bases. The CDR3 has 12 amino acids. The V gene's germline CDR1 is SQVTM and CDR2 ANQGSEA. V gave up 6 bases and J gave up 15 bases; unmatched junction bases: 8. CDR3 sequence reads: CSVPLTSGGVYF. The CDR3 coding sequence is TGCAGCGTGCCACTGACTAGCGGGGGGGTCTATTTT.

The CDR3 spells CASSQVWAGNVGEQYF. For the CDR3, the DNA is TGCGCCAGCAGCCAAGTTTGGGCAGGGAACGTCGGGGAGCAGTACTTC. The chain combines TRBV4-1 with TRBJ2-7, with TRBD1 as a possible D gene (5 bases). This CDR3 has 16 residues. Germline loops: CDR1 MGHRA, CDR2 YSYEKL. The V and J ends lost 1 base and 7 bases respectively, with 20 bases between them.

The V and J genes are TRBV2 and TRBJ2-3; possibly TRBD2 for D (7 bases). The CDR3 is 17 residues long. Trimming took 3 bases from V and 4 from J, leaving 20 bases between them. Germline V lookup: CDR1 SNHLY, CDR2 FYNNEI. The CDR3 sequence: CASSDPLSGGLADTQYF. The CDR3 DNA follows: TGTGCCAGCAGTGACCCATTGTCGGGGGGCCTCGCAGATACGCAGTATTTT.

This clone showed up just a few times. The chain has TRBV5-6 and TRBJ1-5; D is unclear. The V end lost 4 bases, the J end lost 2 bases, and 4 bases lay between the germline ends. CDR3 length: 12 residues. Per germline, CDR1 SGHDT and CDR2 YYEEEE. DNA of the CDR3: TGTGCCAGCAGCGTAGGCAATCAGCCCCAGCATTTT. Its protein product is CASSVGNQPQHF.

This chain links TRBV7-6 with TRBJ2-5; 10 bases fit TRBD2. This CDR3 has 16 amino acids. Germline V gene lookup returns CDR1 SGHVS and CDR2 FNYEAQ. Trimming removed 3 bases from V and 5 bases from J; junction bases left unmatched: 9. The CDR3 spells CASSFPNQRGGETQYF. CDR3 DNA: TGTGCCAGCAGCTTCCCTAACCAGCGGGGGGGGGAGACCCAGTACTTC.

The chain recombines TRBV9 with TRBJ2-5; D is unclear. Germline-derived CDR1 and CDR2 are SGDLS and YYNGEE. Trimming took off 0 bases at V and 2 bases at J, with 8 bases between the two ends. The CDR3 is 14 residues long. The CDR3 bases are TGTGCCAGCAGCGTAGGTCCCCGTCAAGAGACCCAGTACTTC. As protein: CASSVGPRQETQYF.

This chain connects TRBV14 to TRBJ2-4; a possible D gene is TRBD1 (5 bases). Per germline, CDR1 SGHDN and CDR2 FVKESK. The CDR3 has 14 residues. V was shortened by 6 bases and J by 6 bases, with 15 bases between the two germline ends. The CDR3 nucleotides are TGTGCCAGCAGTCTAAGTGACAGACTAAACATTCAGTACTTC. This encodes CASSLSDRLNIQYF.

The chain is built from TRBV18 and TRBJ1-4; 9 positions agree with TRBD1. The CDR3 covers 17 residues. CDR1 is KGHSH, CDR2 LQKENI, per germline. The J segment lost 7 bases and the V segment lost 3 bases, leaving 12 bases of the junction unmatched. CDR3 protein: CASSPSGTGSWFEKLFF. The CDR3, as DNA: TGTGCCAGCTCACCCTCCGGGACAGGGTCGTGGTTTGAAAAACTGTTTTTT.

The genes are TRBV18 and TRBJ1-2; 8 positions match TRBD1. This CDR3 spans 16 amino acids. The germline V gene has CDR1 KGHSH and CDR2 LQKENI. Losses at the gene ends were 4 bases for V and 0 bases for J; bases not matched to a gene: 7. CDR3 protein: CASSQDRGSANYGYTF. CDR3 in DNA: TGTGCCAGCTCACAAGACAGGGGTTCAGCTAACTATGGCTACACCTTC.

The chain couples TRBV2 to TRBJ1-1; 10 bases agree with TRBD1. Germline V gives CDR1 SNHLY, CDR2 FYNNEI. Trimming at V came to 8 bases and at J to 1 base, leaving 7 bases not matched to a gene. The CDR3 is 15 residues long. The CDR3 loop is CASRRTGGENTEAFF. CDR3 in DNA: TGTGCCAGCCGTAGGACAGGGGGGGAGAACACTGAAGCTTTCTTT.

This chain links TRBV5-1 with TRBJ2-2, with TRBD2 identical over 8 bases. V shed 3 bases and J 2 bases; nucleotides not matched to a gene: 9. The germline V gene has CDR1 SGHRS and CDR2 YFSETQ. This CDR3 has 17 residues. CDR3 sequence reads: CASSSRTSPSNTGELFF. The CDR3 DNA is TGCGCCAGCAGCTCGAGGACTAGCCCTAGCAACACCGGGGAGCTGTTTTTT.

The J gene is TRBJ2-3, the V gene TRBV5-1; 7 bases line up with TRBD1. Germline V CDR1 and CDR2: SGHRS, YFSETQ. J gave up 7 bases and V 3 bases, and 11 bases lay outside the gene matches. The CDR3 has 15 residues. DNA for the CDR3: TGCGCCAGCAGCTCTACAGGGGTCTCTATTTATACGCAGTATTTT. Protein sequence: CASSSTGVSIYTQYF.

V and J are TRBV7-9 and TRBJ1-6, with 8 bases identical to TRBD1. The CDR3 sequence is 15 residues long. J gave up 6 bases and V 2 bases, and 3 bases lay outside the gene matches. CDR1 is SEHNR and CDR2 is FQNEAQ in the germline V gene (reference sequence). The CDR3 region is CASSLRTGTNSPLHF. The CDR3 DNA reads TGTGCCAGCAGCTTAAGGACAGGGACTAATTCACCCCTCCACTTT.

This rearrangement joins TRBV6-1 to TRBJ2-5; a possible D gene is TRBD1 (5 bases). This CDR3 region has 13 residues. Germline CDR1 and CDR2: MNHNS and SASEGT. The V end was cut by 3 bases, the J end by 3 bases, with 8 bases between. The CDR3 loop is CASSDRAEETQYF. CDR3 sequence (DNA): TGTGCCAGCAGTGACAGGGCCGAAGAGACCCAGTACTTC.

The gene calls are TRBV2 and TRBJ1-2; D not resolved. CDR1 and CDR2 from the germline V gene are SNHLY and FYNNEI. V was shortened by 2 bases and J by 9 bases, with 10 bases between the two germline ends. The CDR3 has 12 residues. The chain's CDR3 is CASSERGTSYTF. The DNA of the CDR3 is TGTGCCAGCAGTGAACGGGGAACAAGCTACACCTTC.

V is TRBV7-2 and J is TRBJ2-3, with 7 bases that match TRBD2. Trimming cost V 5 bases and J 0 bases; bases outside gene matches: 14. The length of the CDR3 is 18 residues. Germline assignment: CDR1 SGHTA and CDR2 FQGNSA. The CDR3 nucleotides read TGTGCCAGCAGCCCTCAATGGCGACTAGCCCAGAGCACAGATACGCAGTATTTT. Amino acids: CASSPQWRLAQSTDTQYF.

This chain uses TRBV5-4 with TRBJ1-1; TRBD1 agrees at 7 bases. J lost 5 bases, V lost 5 bases, and 9 bases had no gene match. This CDR3 is 14 amino acids long. In germline, CDR1 is SGHNT, CDR2 YYREEE (reference sequence). For the CDR3, the DNA is TGTGCCAGCAGATTCGACAGGGCTAGGACTGAAGCTTTCTTT. Translation: CASRFDRARTEAFF.

This chain joins TRBV10-2 and TRBJ1-5, with unresolved D. Germline V gene sequence: CDR1 WSHSY, CDR2 SAAADI. V lost 2 bases and J lost 0, with 11 bases in between. The CDR3 is 16 residues long. Written as DNA, the CDR3 is TGCGCCAGCAGTGAGAAGGACTATTATAGCAATCAGCCCCAGCATTTT. Amino acids: CASSEKDYYSNQPQHF.

This chain uses TRBV7-8 with TRBJ2-7; D is possibly TRBD2 (6 bases). The germline CDR1 and CDR2 sequences are SGHVS and FQNEAQ. Trimming shortened V by 9 bases and J by 0 bases, and 15 bases separated the two germline ends. This CDR3 is 14 amino acids long. In DNA, the CDR3 is TGTGCCAGTAGCCCGGCTAGCGACTCCTACGAGCAGTACTTC. This encodes CASSPASDSYEQYF.

This chain connects TRBV20-1 to TRBJ1-1, with TRBD1 matching over 8 bases. Germline V gene sequence: CDR1 DFQATT, CDR2 SNEGSKA (reference sequence). This CDR3 is built from 11 residues. The ends lost 3 bases at V and 8 bases at J; junction bases unmatched: 2. The chain's CDR3 is CSASRDREAFF. CDR3 coding DNA: TGCAGTGCTAGCCGGGACAGGGAAGCTTTCTTT.

The J gene is TRBJ2-7, the V gene TRBV27; TRBD2 is a possible D gene (6 bases). This CDR3 spans 15 amino acids. Trimming took off 6 bases at V and 2 bases at J, with 17 bases between the two ends. Germline values: CDR1 MNHEY, CDR2 SMNVEV (reference sequence). CDR3 in DNA: TGTGCCAGCAGAAAGGCTCGCGGGGAGACCTACGAGCAGTACTTC. This sequence encodes CASRKARGETYEQYF.